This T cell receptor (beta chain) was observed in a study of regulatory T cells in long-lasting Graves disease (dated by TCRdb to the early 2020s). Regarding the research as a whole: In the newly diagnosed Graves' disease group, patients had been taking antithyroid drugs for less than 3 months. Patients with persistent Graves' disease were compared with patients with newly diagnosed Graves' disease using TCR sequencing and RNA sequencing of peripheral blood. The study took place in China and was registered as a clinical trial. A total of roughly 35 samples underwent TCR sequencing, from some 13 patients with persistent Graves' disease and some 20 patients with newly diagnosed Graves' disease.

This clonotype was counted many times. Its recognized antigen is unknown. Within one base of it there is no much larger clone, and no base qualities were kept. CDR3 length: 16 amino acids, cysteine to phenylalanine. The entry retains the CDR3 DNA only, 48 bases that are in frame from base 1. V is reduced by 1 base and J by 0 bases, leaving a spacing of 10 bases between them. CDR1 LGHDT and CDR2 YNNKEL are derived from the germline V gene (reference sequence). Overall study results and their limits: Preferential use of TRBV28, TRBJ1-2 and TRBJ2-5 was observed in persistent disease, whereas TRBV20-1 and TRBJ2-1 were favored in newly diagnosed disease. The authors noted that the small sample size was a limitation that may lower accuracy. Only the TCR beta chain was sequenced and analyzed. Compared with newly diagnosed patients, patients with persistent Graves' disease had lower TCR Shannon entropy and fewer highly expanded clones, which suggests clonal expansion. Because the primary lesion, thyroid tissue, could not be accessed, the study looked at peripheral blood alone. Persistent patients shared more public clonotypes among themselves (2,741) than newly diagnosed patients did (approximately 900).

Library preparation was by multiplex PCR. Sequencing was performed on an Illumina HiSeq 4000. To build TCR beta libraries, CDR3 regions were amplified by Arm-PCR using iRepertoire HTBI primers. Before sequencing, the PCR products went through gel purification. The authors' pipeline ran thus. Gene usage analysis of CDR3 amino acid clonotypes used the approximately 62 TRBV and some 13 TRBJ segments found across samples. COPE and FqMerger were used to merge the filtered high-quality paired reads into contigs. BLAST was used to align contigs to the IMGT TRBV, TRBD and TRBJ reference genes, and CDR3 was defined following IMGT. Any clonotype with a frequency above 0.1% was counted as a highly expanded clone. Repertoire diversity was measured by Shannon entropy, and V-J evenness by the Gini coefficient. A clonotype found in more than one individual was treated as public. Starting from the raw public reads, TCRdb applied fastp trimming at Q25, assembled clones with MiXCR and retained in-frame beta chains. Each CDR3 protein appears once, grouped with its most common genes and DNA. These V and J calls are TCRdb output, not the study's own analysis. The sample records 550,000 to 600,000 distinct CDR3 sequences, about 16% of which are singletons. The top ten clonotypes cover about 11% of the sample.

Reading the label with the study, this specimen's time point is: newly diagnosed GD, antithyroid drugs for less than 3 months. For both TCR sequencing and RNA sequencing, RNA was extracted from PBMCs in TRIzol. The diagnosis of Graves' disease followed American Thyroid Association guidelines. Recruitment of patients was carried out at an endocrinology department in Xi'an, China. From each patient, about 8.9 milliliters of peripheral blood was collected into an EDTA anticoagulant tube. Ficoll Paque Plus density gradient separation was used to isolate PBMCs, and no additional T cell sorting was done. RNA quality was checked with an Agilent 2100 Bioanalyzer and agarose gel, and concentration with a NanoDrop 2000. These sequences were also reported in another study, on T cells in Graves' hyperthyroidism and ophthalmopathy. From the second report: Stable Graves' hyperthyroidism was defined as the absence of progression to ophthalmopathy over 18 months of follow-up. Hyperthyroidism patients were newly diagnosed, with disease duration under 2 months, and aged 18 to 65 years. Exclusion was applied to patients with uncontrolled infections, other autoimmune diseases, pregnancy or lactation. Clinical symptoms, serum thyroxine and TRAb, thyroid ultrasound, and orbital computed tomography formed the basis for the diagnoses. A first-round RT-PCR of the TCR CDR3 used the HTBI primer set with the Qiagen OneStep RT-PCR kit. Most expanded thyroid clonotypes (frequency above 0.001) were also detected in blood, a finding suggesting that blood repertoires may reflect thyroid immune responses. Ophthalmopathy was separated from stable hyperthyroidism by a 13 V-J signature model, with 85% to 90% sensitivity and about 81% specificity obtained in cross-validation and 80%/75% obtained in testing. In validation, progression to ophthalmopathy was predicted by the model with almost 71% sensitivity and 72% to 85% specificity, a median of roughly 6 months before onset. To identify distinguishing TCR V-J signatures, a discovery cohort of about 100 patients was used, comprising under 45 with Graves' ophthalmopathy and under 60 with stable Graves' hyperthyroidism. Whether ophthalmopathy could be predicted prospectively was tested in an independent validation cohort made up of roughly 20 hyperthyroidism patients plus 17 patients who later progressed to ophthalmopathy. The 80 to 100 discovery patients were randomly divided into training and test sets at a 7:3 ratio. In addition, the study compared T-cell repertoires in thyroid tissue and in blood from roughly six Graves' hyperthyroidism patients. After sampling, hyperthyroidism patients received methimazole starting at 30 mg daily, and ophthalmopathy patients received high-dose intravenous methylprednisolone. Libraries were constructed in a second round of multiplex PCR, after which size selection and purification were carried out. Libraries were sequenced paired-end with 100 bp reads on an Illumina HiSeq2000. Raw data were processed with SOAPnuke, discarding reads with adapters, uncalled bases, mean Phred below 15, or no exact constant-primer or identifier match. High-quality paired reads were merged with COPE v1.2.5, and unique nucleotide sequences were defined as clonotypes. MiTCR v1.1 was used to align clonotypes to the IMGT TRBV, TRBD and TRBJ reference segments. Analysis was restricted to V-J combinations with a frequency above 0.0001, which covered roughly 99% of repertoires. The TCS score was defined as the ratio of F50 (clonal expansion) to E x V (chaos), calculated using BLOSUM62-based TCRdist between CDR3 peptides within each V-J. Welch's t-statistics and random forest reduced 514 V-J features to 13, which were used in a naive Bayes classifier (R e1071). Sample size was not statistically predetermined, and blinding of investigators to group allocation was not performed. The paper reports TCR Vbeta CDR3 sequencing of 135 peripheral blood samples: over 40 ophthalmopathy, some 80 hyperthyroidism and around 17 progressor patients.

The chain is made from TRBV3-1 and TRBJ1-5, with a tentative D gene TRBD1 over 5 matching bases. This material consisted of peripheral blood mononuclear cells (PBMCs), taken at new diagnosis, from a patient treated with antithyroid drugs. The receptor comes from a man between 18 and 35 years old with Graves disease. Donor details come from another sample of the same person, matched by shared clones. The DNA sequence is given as TGTGCCAGCAGCCAAGGGGCAGGGCATAGCAATCAGCCCCAGCATTTT. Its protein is CASSQGAGHSNQPQHF.